One T cell receptor (beta chain) is described in this entry. This specimen belongs to a study of blood T cell repertoires in COVID-19. The CDR3 consists of 12 residues. With 7 bases removed from V and 6 bases from J, the gap between germline ends came to 10 bases. Repertoires were generated with immunoSEQ multiplex PCR, while TCRdb's copy carries only in-frame clones and drops some. The sample gives 87,000 or so clones, around 86% of which show up once; more than 2% is in the top ten. The chain has TRBV12-3 or TRBV12-4 and TRBJ1-5; D is ambiguous. Sequencing used peripheral blood. This receptor was identified in a woman aged 70-85 years with acute or convalescent COVID-19. The CDR3 bases are TGTGCCAGCATGAGGGATGGTCAGCCCCAGCATTTT. It translates to CASMRDGQPQHF.